This T cell receptor beta chain was documented in a study of blood T cell repertoires in COVID-19. In the authors' workflow: Amplification from reference gene primers served as the basis for estimated nucleated cell counts. Sequencing used immunoSEQ multiplex PCR; TCRdb keeps in-frame clones, though not all of them. Clone size and the V and J calls come from that table; the DNA yielded D and trimming. Of roughly 140,000 clones in the sample, around 85% are singletons; the top ten hold around 6.2%. Recruits, aged roughly 18 to 90 years, lived in 24 US areas. V was cut by 2 bases and J by 8 bases, with 19 bases left in between. The CDR3 sequence is 16 residues long. Germline lookup yields CDR1 MNHEY and CDR2 SVGAGI.

Sequenced material: PBMCs or T cells enriched from blood (not recorded which). This chain links TRBV6-5 with TRBJ2-1; a possible D gene is TRBD1 (5 bases). The TCR originated in a woman aged 40 to 55 who had recovered from COVID-19. The CDR3 DNA reads as TGTGCCAGCAGTTACAGGGGCGGAGCGATGGTAGATGAGCAGTTCTTC. It encodes CASSYRGGAMVDEQFF.